This T cell receptor beta chain was found in a study of T cell responses to AZD1222 COVID-19 vaccine. This CDR3 contains 15 residues. V shed 4 bases, J shed 2 bases, and the junction held 8 bases outside the gene matches. Germline V gene data show CDR1 as SGHKS and CDR2 as YYEKEE (reference sequence). Assay used: immunoSEQ multiplex PCR; TCRdb lists only in-frame clones, some missing. In the table there are some 130,000 clones, 75% to 90% of which are singletons. As to this clone: The antigen remains undetermined. Additional DNA sequences in this sample encode the identical CDR3.

Study results and limitations: In a largely white British group with more females than males, clonal diversity was possibly underestimated.

The specimen was peripheral blood, collected on day 0 of AZD1222 vaccination. This rearrangement joins TRBV5-5 to TRBJ2-7; 8 positions match TRBD2. This TCR came from an adult in good health. CDR3 loop: CASSGSGGYAYEQYF. Here the CDR3 DNA reads TGTGCCAGCAGCGGTTCGGGGGGGTATGCCTACGAGCAGTACTTC.